This T cell receptor (beta chain) stems from a study of cytomegalovirus exposure and HLA in healthy donors. Across the study: As released early, the data held approximately 80 million unique TCRs from HLA-typed donors.

This clone was detected a few times. Its antigen is not known. Study observations and caveats: Most of the CMV-associated TCR beta chains (in a later analysis) appeared to be HLA-restricted. A list of approximately 160 TCR beta chains associated with cytomegalovirus was given.

The V gene's germline CDR1 is SGHNT and CDR2 YYREEE (reference sequence). This CDR3 spans 18 amino acids. V lost 0 bases and J lost 4; bases outside the gene matches: 14. Researchers ran the PCR with 60 Vbeta and 13 Jbeta primers. Profiled with immunoSEQ multiplex PCR; TCRdb holds only in-frame clones, not every one. The sample lists roughly 190,000 clones, 77% occurring once. This chain uses TRBV5-4 with TRBJ1-2, with 8 positions matching TRBD1. This receptor was identified in a woman aged 30 to 39 in good health and CMV-seropositive. Sequences were obtained from PBMCs. The CDR3 coding sequence is TGTGCCAGCAGCTTGGCCTGGCAGGGGGCTACTCTAGGCTATGGCTACACCTTC. Translating gives CASSLAWQGATLGYGYTF.